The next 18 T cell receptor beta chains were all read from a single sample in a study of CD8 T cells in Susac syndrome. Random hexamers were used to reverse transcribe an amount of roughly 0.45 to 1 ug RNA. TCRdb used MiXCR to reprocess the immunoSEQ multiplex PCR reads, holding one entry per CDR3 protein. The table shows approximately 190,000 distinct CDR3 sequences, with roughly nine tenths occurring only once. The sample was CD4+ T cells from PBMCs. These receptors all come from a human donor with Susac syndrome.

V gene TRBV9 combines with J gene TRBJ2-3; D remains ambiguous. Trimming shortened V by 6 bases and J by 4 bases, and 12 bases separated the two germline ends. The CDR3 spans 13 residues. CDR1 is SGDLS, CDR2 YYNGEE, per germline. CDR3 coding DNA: TGTGCCAGCACCCAATCTCCGGCAGATACGCAGTATTTT. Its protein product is CASTQSPADTQYF.

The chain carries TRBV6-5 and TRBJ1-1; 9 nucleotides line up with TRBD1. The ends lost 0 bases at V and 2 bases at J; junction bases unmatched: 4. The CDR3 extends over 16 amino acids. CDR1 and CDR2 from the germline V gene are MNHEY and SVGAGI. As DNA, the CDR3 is TGTGCCAGCAGTTACTCCGGGACAGGGCCCAACACTGAAGCTTTCTTT. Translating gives CASSYSGTGPNTEAFF.

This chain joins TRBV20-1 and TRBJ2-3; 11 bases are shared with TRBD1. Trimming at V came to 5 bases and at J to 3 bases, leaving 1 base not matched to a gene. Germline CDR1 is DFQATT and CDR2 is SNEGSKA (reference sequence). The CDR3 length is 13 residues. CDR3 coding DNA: TGCAGTGCTGGACAGGGGGCGACAGATACGCAGTATTTT. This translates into CSAGQGATDTQYF.

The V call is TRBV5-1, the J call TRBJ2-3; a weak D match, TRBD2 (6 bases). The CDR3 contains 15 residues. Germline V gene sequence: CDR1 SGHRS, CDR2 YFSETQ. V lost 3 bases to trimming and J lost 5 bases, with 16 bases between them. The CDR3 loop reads CASSSELPGGDTQYF. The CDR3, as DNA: TGCGCCAGCAGCTCGGAACTTCCCGGGGGAGATACGCAGTATTTT. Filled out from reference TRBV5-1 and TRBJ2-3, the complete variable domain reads KAGVTQTPRYLIKTRGQQVTLSCSPISGHRSVSWYQQTPGQGLQFLFEYFSETQRNKGNFPGRFSGRQFSNSRSEMNVSTLELGDSALYLCASSSELPGGDTQYFGPGTRLTVL.

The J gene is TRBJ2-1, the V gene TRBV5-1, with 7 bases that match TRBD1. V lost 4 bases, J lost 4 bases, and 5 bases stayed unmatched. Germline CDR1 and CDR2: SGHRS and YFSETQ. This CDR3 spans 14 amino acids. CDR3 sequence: CASSIGTEYNEQFF. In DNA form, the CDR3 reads TGCGCCAGCAGCATAGGGACAGAGTACAATGAGCAGTTCTTC.

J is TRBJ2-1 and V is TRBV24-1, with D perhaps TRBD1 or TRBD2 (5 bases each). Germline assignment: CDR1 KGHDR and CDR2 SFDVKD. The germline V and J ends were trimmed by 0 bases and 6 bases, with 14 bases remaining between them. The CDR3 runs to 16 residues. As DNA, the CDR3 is TGTGCCACCAGTGATTTGAACGGGCAGGGACCCAATGAGCAGTTCTTC. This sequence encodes CATSDLNGQGPNEQFF.

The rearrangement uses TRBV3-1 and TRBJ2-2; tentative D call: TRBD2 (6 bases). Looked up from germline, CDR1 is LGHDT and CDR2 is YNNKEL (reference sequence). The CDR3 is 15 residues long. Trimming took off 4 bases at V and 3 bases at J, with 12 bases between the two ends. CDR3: CASSLWDSYTGELFF. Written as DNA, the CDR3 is TGTGCCAGCAGCCTATGGGACTCCTACACCGGGGAGCTGTTTTTT.

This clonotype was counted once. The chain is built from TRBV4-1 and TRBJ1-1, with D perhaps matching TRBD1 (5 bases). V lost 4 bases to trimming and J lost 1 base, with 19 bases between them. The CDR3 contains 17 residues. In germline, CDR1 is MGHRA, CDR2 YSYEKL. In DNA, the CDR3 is TGCGCCAGCAGCCGAAAATCGGGAGGACACTCGAACACTGAAGCTTTCTTT. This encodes CASSRKSGGHSNTEAFF.

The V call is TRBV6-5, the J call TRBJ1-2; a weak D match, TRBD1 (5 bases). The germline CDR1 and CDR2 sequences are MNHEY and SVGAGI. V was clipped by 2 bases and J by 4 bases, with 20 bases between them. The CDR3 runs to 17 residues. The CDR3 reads CASSYPPTVTILYGYTF. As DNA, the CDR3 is TGTGCCAGCAGTTACCCCCCGACAGTTACCATCCTCTATGGCTACACCTTC.

CDR3 DNA sequence: TGTGCCAGTAGTCCGAGCGGGGGAACCTACAATGAGCAGTTCTTC. Amino acid sequence: CASSPSGGTYNEQFF. This sequence joins TRBV19 and TRBJ2-1; 8 nucleotides line up with TRBD2. The CDR3 is 15 amino acids. V shed 5 bases and J 2 bases; nucleotides not matched to a gene: 5. The germline CDR1 and CDR2 sequences are LNHDA and SQIVND (reference sequence).

The CDR3 DNA follows: TGTGCCAGCAGCCGCGGGGCAGAGAACACTGAAGCTTTCTTT. Protein sequence: CASSRGAENTEAFF. The rearrangement links TRBV11-2 to TRBJ1-1; D is possibly TRBD1 (5 bases). The V gene's germline CDR1 is SGHAT and CDR2 FQNNGV. This CDR3 region has 14 residues. Trimming left V 5 bases short and J 1 base short, with 11 bases between.

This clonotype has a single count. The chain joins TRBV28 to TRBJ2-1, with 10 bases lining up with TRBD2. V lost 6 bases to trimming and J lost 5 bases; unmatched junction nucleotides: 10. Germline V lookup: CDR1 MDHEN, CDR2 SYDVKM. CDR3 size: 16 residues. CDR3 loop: CASRILSGRAHNEQFF. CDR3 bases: TGTGCCAGCAGGATACTGAGCGGGAGGGCCCACAATGAGCAGTTCTTC.

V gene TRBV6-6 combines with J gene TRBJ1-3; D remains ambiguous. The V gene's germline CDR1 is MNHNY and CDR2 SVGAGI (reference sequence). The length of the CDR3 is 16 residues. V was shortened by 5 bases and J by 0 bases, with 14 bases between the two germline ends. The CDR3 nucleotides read TGTGCCAGCAGTCGAGCCTCGGGTCCCTCTGGAAACACCATATATTTT. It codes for CASSRASGPSGNTIYF.

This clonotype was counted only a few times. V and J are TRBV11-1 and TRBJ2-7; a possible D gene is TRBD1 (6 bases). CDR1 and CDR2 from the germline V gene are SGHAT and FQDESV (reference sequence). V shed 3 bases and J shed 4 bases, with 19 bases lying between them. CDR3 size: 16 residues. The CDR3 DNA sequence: TGTGCCAGCAGCTTTCCGTCAGGACAGAAGAATTACGAGCAGTACTTC. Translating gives CASSFPSGQKNYEQYF.

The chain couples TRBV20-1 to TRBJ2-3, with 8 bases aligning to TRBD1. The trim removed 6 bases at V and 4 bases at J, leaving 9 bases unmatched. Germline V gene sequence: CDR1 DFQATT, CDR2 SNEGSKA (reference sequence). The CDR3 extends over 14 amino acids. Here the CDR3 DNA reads TGCAGTGCGCGAACAGGGGGTGGCGCAGATACGCAGTATTTT. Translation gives CSARTGGGADTQYF.

The CDR3 here is CASSYVGRTGQRNIQYF. The CDR3 DNA sequence: TGTGCCAGCAGCTACGTAGGGCGGACAGGCCAGAGAAACATTCAGTACTTC. V usage is TRBV11-2 and J usage is TRBJ2-4, with 7 bases lining up with TRBD1. The junction had 15 bases not matched to a gene; V was cut back by 4 bases and J by 6 bases. CDR3 length: 17 amino acids. CDR1 and CDR2 from the germline V gene are SGHAT and FQNNGV. Looking up the rest from reference TRBV11-2 and TRBJ2-4 gives the full variable domain: EAGVAQSPRYKIIEKRQSVAFWCNPISGHATLYWYQQILGQGPKLLIQFQNNGVVDDSQLPKDRFSAERLKGVDSTLKIQPAKLEDSAVYLCASSYVGRTGQRNIQYFGAGTRLSVL.

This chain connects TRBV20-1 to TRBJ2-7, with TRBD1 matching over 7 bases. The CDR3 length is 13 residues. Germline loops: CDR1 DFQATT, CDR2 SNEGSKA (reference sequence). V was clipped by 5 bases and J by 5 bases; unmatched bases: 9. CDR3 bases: TGCAGTGCTGTACCGACAGGGTTCGACGAGCAGTACTTC. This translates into CSAVPTGFDEQYF.

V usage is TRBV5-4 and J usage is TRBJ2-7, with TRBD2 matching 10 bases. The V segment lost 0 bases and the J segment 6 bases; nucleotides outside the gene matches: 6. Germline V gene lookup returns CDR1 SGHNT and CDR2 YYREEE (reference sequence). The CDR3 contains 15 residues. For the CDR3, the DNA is TGTGCCAGCAGCTTGGTCGTTGCTAGCGGGAGCGAGCAGTACTTC. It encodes CASSLVVASGSEQYF.